Included here is one TCR beta chain sequence, with context. What this receptor recognizes is not known. Base qualities are not recorded, but no much larger clone differs from it by a single base. This sample was included in a study of metastatic and nonmetastatic thyroid tumors (dated by TCRdb to the early 2020s). In terms of the full investigation: Repertoires from peripheral blood and from tumor or nodule tissue samples of malignant and benign thyroid patients were compared.

No treatment had been received by any patient before thyroid surgery. Using T-cell receptor beta sequencing, the study looked back at clinical samples from patients collected from the early 2010s to the late 2010s. CDR1 and CDR2, looked up from the germline V gene, are MGHRA and YSYEKL. Measured from the cysteine to the phenylalanine, the CDR3 is 12 residues long. Kept here is only the CDR3 DNA, which spans 36 bases and is read in frame from base 1. Trimming costs V 3 bases and J 5 bases, and their ends lie 4 bases apart. Libraries were made using PCR. TCRdb names Illumina HiSeq 4000 as the instrument used. High-throughput sequencing was used to profile the TCR beta-chain CDR3 region of every patient. In the paper's pipeline: The researchers built a classifier to tell apart papillary thyroid cancer patients with distant metastasis, based on CDR3 differences among clinicopathological groups. Repertoire diversity was assessed with the Shannon index, and tumor-blood repertoire similarity with the Morisita-Horn index. In TCRdb, the public reads were trimmed at Q25 with fastp and aligned with MiXCR, with productive beta chains retained. The V and J calls reflect TCRdb's pipeline rather than the authors' work. In all, the sample holds 35,000 to 50,000 clones, and 28% of those were seen once. Clones ranked in the top ten supply 9.9% of the sample.

Study-wide findings and limitations: TCR beta diversity was reported as significantly higher in malignant tumors than in benign nodules, in both blood and tumor samples.

Rearrangement joined TRBV4-1 to TRBJ1-4; too little of a D gene remains to name it. The receptor was isolated from a male donor with papillary thyroid cancer or a benign thyroid nodule (not recorded which). Some clones in this sample may be carry-over from other donors' samples. Sequencing was done on a sample of blood. The DNA reads as follows: TGCGCCAGCAGCCAGGGAAATGAAAAACTGTTTTTT. Its protein product is CASSQGNEKLFF.